This T cell receptor (beta chain) was obtained from a study of control samples from healthy donors and cancer patients. Here immunoSEQ multiplex PCR was the method, and the copy in TCRdb shows in-frame clones only, minus some. Of more than 30,000 clones in the sample, 80% to 90% were seen once. This clonotype was obtained from an older woman with lung cancer. The sample comprised PBMCs.

The DNA for the CDR3 is TGCGCCAGCAGCTTGGCTAACACTGAAGCTTTCTTT. Encoded protein: CASSLANTEAFF. V usage is TRBV5-1 and J usage is TRBJ1-1; D is unresolved. Trimming cost V 0 bases and J 2 bases, with 2 bases left between them. Per germline, CDR1 SGHRS and CDR2 YFSETQ. CDR3 length: 12 amino acids.